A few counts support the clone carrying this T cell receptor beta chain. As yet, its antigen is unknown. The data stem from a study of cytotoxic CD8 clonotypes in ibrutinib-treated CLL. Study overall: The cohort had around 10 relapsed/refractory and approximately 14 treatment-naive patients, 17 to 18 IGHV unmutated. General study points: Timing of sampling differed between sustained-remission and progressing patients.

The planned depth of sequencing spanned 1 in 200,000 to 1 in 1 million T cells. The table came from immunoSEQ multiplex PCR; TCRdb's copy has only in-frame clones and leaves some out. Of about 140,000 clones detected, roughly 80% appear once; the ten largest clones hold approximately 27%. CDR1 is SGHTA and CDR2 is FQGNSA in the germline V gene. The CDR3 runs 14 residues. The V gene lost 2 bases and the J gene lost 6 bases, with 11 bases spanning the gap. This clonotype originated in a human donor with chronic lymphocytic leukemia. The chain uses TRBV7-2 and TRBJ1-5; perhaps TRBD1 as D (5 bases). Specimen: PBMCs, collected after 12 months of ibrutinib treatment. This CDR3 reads CASSLFRGIQPQHF. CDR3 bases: TGTGCCAGCAGCTTATTTCGGGGGATTCAGCCCCAGCATTTT. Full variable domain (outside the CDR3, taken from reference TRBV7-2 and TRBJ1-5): GAGVSQSPSNKVTEKGKDVELRCDPISGHTALYWYRQSLGQGLEFLIYFQGNSAPDKSGLPSDRFSAERTGGSVSTLTIQRTQQEDSAVYLCASSLFRGIQPQHFGDGTRLSIL.